This T cell receptor (beta chain) was identified in a study of massively parallel sequencing of T cell beta chains (dated by TCRdb to the late 2000s). Describing the broader study: The study profiled human TCR beta CDR3 diversity in peripheral blood using 5'-RACE, Illumina short-read sequencing and a dedicated short-read assembly strategy.

CDR1 and CDR2, per the germline V gene (reference sequence), are DFQATT and SNEGSKA. V is cut by 7 bases and J by 0 bases, and the space between the germline ends is 10 bases. Spanning cysteine to phenylalanine, the CDR3 consists of 13 amino acids. The read is trimmed to its CDR3 DNA, 39 bases read in frame from base 1. Sequenced on an Illumina Genome Analyzer II. A RACE product of about 520 bp was obtained after two rounds of nested PCR with TRBC1/TRBC2-specific primers and was gel-purified. First-strand cDNA was made with a TRBC-specific primer plus a template-switching oligonucleotide, which provided a 5' anchor for RACE. Since the RACE amplicon was too long to sequence directly with short reads, the amplicon was concatemerized by ligation and then sheared by sonication. PAGE was used to isolate a size fraction of 100 to 300 bp, and that fraction then underwent shotgun sequencing on the Illumina platform. Separate runs on an Illumina GAII yielded 18.8 million 36-nt reads and 21.7 million 50-nt single-end reads. The paper's processing steps were these. The pooled 40 million or so reads were assembled with iSSAKE using parameters -m 15, -o 2 and -r 0.7. Seeds for the de novo CDR3 beta assemblies came from reads aligning to the ends of Ensembl TRBV gene predictions that carried unmatched junctional bases. Clonotype abundance was estimated from the count of matching assembled contigs rather than from raw read depth. After approximately 2,100 (roughly 5.9%) of the assembled clonotypes were removed for having in-frame stop codons, around 34,000 productive clonotypes remained. Of the roughly 300 unique TCR sequences obtained by Sanger sequencing of cloned RACE products, approximately 70% were also present in the Illumina assembly. TCRdb applied fastp at Q25 and MiXCR to the public reads, then kept only in-frame beta chains. CDR3 protein duplicates are merged, each entry listing the most common genes and DNA. TCRdb, rather than the study authors, made the V and J calls. Here the sample has more than 4,000 distinct CDR3 sequences; 37% occur a single time. Less than 3% of the sample goes to the ten largest clones.

What the study reported, not specific to this receptor: TRBV usage was found to range from around 0.01% for TRBV17 to 24.6% for TRBV20-1, and TRBJ usage was found to range from less than 2% for TRBJ2-6 to about 17% for TRBJ2-1. CDR3 beta lengths ranging from 21 to 81 nucleotides were observed, with a peak at 45 nucleotides. Within the approximately 30,000 distinct clonotypes, single-copy clonotypes accounted for roughly two thirds of clonotypes but just around a fifth of assemblies. Subsampling showed clonotype counts rising linearly with read number, indicating sequencing depth was far from saturation. Most clonotypes (about 65% of the roughly 30,000) were supported by a single sequence read, which could in principle inflate apparent diversity. Since the RNA was pooled from many donors, the results capture clonotype abundance averaged across the population rather than the repertoire of any individual. Preferential PCR amplification of some TRBV and TRBJ sequences may have skewed the reported gene usage frequencies. Only about 23,000 (roughly 70%) of the clonotypes could be assigned a unique TRBV gene.

The donor pool was composed of 380 males and roughly 160 females, all aged about 18 to 40 years. From roughly 160 liters of pooled peripheral blood, peripheral leukocyte polyA+ RNA was isolated. A commercial mRNA preparation from normal human peripheral blood leukocytes pooled from more than 500 individuals was used as the starting material. A few counts support this clonotype. No antigen is known for it. Within one base of it there is no much larger clone, and no base qualities were kept. The source material was commercial RNA from peripheral blood pooled from many donors. The receptor was derived from a pool of human donors in good health; the sample was commercial RNA pooled from many donors. The chain joins TRBV20-1 to TRBJ2-4; the D gene identity is not certain. The CDR3 is CSVGGLAKNIQYF. The nucleotide sequence reads TGCAGTGTAGGCGGTCTAGCCAAAAACATTCAGTACTTC.